Sequencing of this T cell receptor beta chain was carried out in a study of blood T cells in healthy people across ages. Study-wide results and caveats: Among long-lived donors, naive CD4+ cells were more numerous and diversity higher than in aged donors.

J lost 7 bases, V lost 4 bases, and 14 bases had no gene match. Germline V gene lookup returns CDR1 SGHRS and CDR2 YFSETQ. The CDR3 runs 17 residues. This clonotype was found once. Its antigen is not identified. Primers used in a second PCR of about 6 to 11 cycles were a sample-barcoded 5' primer and a J-beta primer mix. Using its own MiXCR run on the 5' RACE reads, TCRdb lists one record per CDR3 protein. The sample has approximately 1,100,000 distinct CDR3 sequences, around 45% seen once. The TCR sequence derives from a woman in her sixties or seventies in good health. Input material: blood. V gene TRBV5-1 combines with J gene TRBJ1-6, with TRBD1 matching 7 bases. Here the CDR3 reads CASSPIQGQGPNSPLHF. The DNA of the CDR3 is TGCGCCAGCAGCCCCATACAGGGGCAGGGACCCAATTCACCCCTCCACTTT.